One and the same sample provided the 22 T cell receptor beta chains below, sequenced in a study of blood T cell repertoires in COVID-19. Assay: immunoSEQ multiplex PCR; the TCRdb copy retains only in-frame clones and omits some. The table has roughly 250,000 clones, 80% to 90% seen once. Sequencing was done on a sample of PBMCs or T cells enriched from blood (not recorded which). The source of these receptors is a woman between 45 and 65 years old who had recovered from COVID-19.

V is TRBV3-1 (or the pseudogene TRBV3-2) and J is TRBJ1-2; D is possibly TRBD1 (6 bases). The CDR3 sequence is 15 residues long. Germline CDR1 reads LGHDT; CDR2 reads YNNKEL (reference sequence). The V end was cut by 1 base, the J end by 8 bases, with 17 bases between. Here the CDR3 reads CASSQVDNRERGYTF. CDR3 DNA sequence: TGTGCCAGCAGCCAAGTGGACAACAGGGAGAGAGGCTACACCTTC.

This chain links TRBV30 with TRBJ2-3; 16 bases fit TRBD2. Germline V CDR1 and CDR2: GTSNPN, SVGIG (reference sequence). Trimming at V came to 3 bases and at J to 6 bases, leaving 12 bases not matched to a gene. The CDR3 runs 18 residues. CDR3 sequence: CAWSELPGLAGGRDTQYF. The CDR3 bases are TGTGCCTGGAGCGAATTACCGGGACTAGCGGGAGGGAGGGATACGCAGTATTTT. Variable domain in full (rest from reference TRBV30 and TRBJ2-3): SQTIHQWPATLVQPVGSPLSLECTVEGTSNPNLYWYRQAAGRGLQLLFYSVGIGQISSEVPQNLSASRPQDRQFILSSKKLLLSDSGFYLCAWSELPGLAGGRDTQYFGPGTRLTVL.

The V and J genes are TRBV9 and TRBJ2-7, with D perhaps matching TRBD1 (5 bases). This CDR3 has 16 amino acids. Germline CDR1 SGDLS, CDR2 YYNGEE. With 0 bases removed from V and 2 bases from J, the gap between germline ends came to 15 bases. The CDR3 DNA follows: TGTGCCAGCAGCGTAGAAGCAGGTCAGGGCACCTACGAGCAGTACTTC. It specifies CASSVEAGQGTYEQYF. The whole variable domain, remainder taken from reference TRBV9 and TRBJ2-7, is DSGVTQTPKHLITATGQRVTLRCSPRSGDLSVYWYQQSLDQGLQFLIQYYNGEERAKGNILERFSAQQFPDLHSELNLSSLELGDSALYFCASSVEAGQGTYEQYFGPGTRLTVT.

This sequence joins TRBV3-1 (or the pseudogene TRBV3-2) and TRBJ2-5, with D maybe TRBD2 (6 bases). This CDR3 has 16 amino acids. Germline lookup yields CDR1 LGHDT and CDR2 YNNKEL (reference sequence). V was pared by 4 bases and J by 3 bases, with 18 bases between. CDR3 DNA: TGTGCCAGCAGCCGGTGGGCGGGACTCGGTAAAGAGACCCAGTACTTC. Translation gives CASSRWAGLGKETQYF.

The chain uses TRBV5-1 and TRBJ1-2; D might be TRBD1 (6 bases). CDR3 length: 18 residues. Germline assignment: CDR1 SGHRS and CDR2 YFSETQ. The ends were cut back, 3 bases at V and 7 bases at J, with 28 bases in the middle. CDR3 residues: CASSSSHTTRQARGGYTF. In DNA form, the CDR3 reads TGCGCCAGCAGCTCCTCTCATACCACGAGACAGGCTAGAGGTGGCTACACCTTC.

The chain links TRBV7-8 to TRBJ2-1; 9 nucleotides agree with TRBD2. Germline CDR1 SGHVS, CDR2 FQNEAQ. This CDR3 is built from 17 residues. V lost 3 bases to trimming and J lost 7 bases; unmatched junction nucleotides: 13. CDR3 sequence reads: CASSFRGAGGPLNEQFF. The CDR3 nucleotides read TGTGCCAGCAGCTTCCGGGGGGCGGGAGGGCCGCTTAATGAGCAGTTCTTC. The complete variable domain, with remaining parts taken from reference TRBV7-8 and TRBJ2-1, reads GAGVSQSPRYKVAKRGQDVALRCDPISGHVSLFWYQQALGQGPEFLTYFQNEAQLDKSGLPSDRFFAERPEGSVSTLKIQRTQQEDSAVYLCASSFRGAGGPLNEQFFGPGTRLTVL.

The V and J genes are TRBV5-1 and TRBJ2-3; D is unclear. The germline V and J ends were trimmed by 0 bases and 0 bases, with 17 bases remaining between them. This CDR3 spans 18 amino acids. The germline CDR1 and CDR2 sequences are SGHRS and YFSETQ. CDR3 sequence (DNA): TGCGCCAGCAGCTTGGGCCCCGACACCTACTCTAGCACAGATACGCAGTATTTT. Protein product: CASSLGPDTYSSTDTQYF.

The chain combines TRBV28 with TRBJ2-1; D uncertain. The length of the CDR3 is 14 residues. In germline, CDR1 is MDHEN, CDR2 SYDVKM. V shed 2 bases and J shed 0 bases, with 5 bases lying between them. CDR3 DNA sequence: TGTGCCAGCAGTTTACCGGGCTCCTACAATGAGCAGTTCTTC. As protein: CASSLPGSYNEQFF.

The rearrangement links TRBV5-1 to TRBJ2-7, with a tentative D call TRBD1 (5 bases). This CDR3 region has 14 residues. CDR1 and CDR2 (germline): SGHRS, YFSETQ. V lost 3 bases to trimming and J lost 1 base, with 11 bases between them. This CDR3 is CASSSTTASYEQYF. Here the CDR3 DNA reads TGCGCCAGCAGCTCCACGACAGCTTCCTACGAGCAGTACTTC.

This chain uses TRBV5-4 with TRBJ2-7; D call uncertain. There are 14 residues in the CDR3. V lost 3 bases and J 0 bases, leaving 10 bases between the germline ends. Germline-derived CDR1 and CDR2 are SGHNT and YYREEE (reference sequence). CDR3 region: CASSSHDFSYEQYF. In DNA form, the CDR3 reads TGTGCCAGCAGCTCCCATGACTTCTCCTACGAGCAGTACTTC.

The CDR3 nucleotides read TGTGCCAGTAGTCAACAGGGGCCATCCTACGAGCAGTACTTC. It yields the protein CASSQQGPSYEQYF. The rearrangement uses TRBV19 and TRBJ2-7; 7 nucleotides agree with TRBD1. Looked up from germline, CDR1 is LNHDA and CDR2 is SQIVND (reference sequence). This CDR3 comprises 14 residues. With 5 bases clipped from V and 1 base from J, the junction kept 5 bases outside the gene matches.

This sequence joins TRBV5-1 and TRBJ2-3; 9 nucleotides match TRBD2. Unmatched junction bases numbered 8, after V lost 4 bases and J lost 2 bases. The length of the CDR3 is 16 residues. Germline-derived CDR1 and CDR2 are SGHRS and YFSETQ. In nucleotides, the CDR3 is TGCGCCAGCAGCGTAGCGGGAGAGCAGTCCACAGATACGCAGTATTTT. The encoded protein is CASSVAGEQSTDTQYF.

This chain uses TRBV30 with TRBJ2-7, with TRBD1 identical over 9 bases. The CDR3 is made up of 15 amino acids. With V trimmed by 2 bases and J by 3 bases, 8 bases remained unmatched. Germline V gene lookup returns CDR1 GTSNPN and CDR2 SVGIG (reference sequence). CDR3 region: CAWSPRDRDLYEQYF. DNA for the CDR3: TGTGCCTGGAGTCCCCGGGACAGGGATCTCTACGAGCAGTACTTC.

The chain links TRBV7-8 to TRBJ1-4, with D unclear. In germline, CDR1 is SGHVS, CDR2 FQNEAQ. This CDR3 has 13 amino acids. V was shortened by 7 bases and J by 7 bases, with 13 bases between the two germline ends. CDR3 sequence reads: CASTGIRREKLFF. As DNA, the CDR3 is TGTGCCAGCACCGGGATACGGCGTGAAAAACTGTTTTTT.

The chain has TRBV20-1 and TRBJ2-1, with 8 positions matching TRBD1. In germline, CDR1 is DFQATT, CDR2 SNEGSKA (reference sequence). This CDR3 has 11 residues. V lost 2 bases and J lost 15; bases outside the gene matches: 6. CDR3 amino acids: CSARFRGQRFF. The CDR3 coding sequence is TGCAGTGCTAGATTCAGGGGGCAACGGTTCTTC.

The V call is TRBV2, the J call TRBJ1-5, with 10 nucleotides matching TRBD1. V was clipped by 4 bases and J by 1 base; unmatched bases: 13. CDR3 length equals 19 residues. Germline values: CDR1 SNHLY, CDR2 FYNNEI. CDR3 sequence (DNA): TGTGCCAGCAGTGGGTCCCGGGACAGGGGTATGGGAAGCAATCAGCCCCAGCATTTT. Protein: CASSGSRDRGMGSNQPQHF.

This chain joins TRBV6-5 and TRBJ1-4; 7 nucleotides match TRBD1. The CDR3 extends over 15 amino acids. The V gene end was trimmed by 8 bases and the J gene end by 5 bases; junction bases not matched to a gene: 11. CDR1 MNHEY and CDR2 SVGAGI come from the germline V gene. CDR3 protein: CASDRRQGRNEKLFF. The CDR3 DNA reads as TGTGCCAGCGATAGACGACAGGGTAGAAATGAAAAACTGTTTTTT.

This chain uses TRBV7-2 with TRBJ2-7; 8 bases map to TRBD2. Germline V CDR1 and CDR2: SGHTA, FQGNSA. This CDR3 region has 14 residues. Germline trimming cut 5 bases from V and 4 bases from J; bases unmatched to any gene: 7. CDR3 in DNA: TGTGCCAGCAGCCCCCGGGGGGGCGCTTACGAGCAGTACTTC. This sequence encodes CASSPRGGAYEQYF.

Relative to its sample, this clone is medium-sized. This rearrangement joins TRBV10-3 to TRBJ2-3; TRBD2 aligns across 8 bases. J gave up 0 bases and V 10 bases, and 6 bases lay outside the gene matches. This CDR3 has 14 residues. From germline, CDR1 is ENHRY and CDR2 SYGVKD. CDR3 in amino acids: CATTPSGSTDTQYF. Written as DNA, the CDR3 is TGTGCCACCACACCTAGCGGGAGCACAGATACGCAGTATTTT.

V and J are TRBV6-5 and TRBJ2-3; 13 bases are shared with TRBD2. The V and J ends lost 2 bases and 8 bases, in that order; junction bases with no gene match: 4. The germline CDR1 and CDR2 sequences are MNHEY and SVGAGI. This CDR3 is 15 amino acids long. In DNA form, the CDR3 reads TGTGCCAGCAGTTACGGACTAGCGGGAGTCGGTACGCAGTATTTT. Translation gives CASSYGLAGVGTQYF.

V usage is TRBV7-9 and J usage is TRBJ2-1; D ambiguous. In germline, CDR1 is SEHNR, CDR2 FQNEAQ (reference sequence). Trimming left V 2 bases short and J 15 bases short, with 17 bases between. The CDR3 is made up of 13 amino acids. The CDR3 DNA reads TGTGCCAGCAGCTTAACTCTCTCCGAGCGTGGGTTCTTC. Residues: CASSLTLSERGFF.

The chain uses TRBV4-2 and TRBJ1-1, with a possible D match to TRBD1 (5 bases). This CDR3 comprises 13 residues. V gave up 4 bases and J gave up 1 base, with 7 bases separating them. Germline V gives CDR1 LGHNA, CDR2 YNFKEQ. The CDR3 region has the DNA TGTGCCAGCAGCCTCGACAGGAACACTGAAGCTTTCTTT. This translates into CASSLDRNTEAFF.